The 5 T cell receptor beta chains in this list originate from one sample, sequenced in a study of T cell repertoires in cytomegalovirus infection. Via MiXCR, TCRdb re-called the reads, giving one row per CDR3 protein. The repertoire holds around 120,000 distinct CDR3 sequences, with roughly 9% as singletons. Source material: PBMCs. Receptors were obtained from a human donor in good health (CMV status not recorded). Some clones in this sample may be carry-over from other donors' samples.

This chain links TRBV3-1 with TRBJ2-5, with TRBD1 as a possible D gene (5 bases). Per the germline V gene, CDR1 is LGHDT and CDR2 is YNNKEL (reference sequence). The CDR3 loop spans 16 amino acids. Trimming removed 0 bases at V and 1 base at J, with 12 bases between. Written as DNA, the CDR3 is TGTGCCAGCAGCCAAGAAGCAGGGATCACCCAAGAGACCCAGTACTTC. This sequence encodes CASSQEAGITQETQYF.

This clonotype has ten or more counts. V usage is TRBV30 and J usage is TRBJ2-7, with D possibly matching TRBD2 (6 bases). The CDR3 contains 13 residues. CDR1 GTSNPN and CDR2 SVGIG come from the germline V gene (reference sequence). V lost 4 bases to trimming and J lost 2 bases, with 12 bases between them. DNA for the CDR3: TGTGCCTGGACTGTCGGGGGAACCTACGAGCAGTACTTC. This codes for CAWTVGGTYEQYF.

The genes are TRBV5-4 and TRBJ2-3, with 8 bases identical to TRBD2. CDR1 and CDR2 (germline): SGHNT, YYREEE (reference sequence). The V gene end was trimmed by 4 bases and the J gene end by 4 bases; junction bases not matched to a gene: 11. The CDR3 consists of 16 residues. The CDR3 here is CASSAGGQGGADTQYF. As DNA, the CDR3 is TGTGCCAGCAGCGCGGGGGGCCAGGGCGGCGCAGATACGCAGTATTTT. Full variable domain (remainder filled in from reference TRBV5-4 and TRBJ2-3): ETGVTQSPTHLIKTRGQQVTLRCSSQSGHNTVSWYQQALGQGPQFIFQYYREEENGRGNFPPRFSGLQFPNYSSELNVNALELDDSALYLCASSAGGQGGADTQYFGPGTRLTVL.

This clonotype appeared a few times. The CDR3 is CASSLYQGRETQYF. The DNA for the CDR3 is TGCGCCAGCAGCTTGTATCAGGGTCGGGAGACCCAGTACTTC. V gene TRBV5-1 combines with J gene TRBJ2-5, with TRBD1 as a possible D gene (5 bases). The germline V gene has CDR1 SGHRS and CDR2 YFSETQ. This CDR3 is built from 14 residues. Trimming cost V 1 base and J 5 bases, with 12 bases left between them.

This clonotype occurred many times. The chain links TRBV7-9 to TRBJ2-2; D is ambiguous. This CDR3 has 13 amino acids. Between the trimmed V and J ends, which lost 10 bases and 2 bases, there was a span of 11 bases. Germline values: CDR1 SEHNR, CDR2 FQNEAQ (reference sequence). The CDR3 DNA is TGTGCCACTTCCGGGCTTAACACCGGGGAGCTGTTTTTT. It codes for CATSGLNTGELFF.